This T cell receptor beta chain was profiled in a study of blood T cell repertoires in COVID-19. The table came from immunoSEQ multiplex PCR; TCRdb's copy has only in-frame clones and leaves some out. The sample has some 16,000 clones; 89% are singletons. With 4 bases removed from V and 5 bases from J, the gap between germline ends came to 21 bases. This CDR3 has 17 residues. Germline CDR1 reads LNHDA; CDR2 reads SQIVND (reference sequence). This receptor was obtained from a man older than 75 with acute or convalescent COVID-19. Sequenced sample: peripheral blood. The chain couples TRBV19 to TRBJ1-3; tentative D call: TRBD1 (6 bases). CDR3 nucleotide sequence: TGTGCCAGTAGTAACCACGGGGGGGCCCAAAGAAGAAACACCATATATTTT. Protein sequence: CASSNHGGAQRRNTIYF.